The next 13 T cell receptor beta chains were all read from a single sample in a study of T cells after yellow fever vaccination. Via MiXCR, TCRdb re-called the 5' RACE reads, giving one row per CDR3 protein. Among over 250,000 distinct CDR3 sequences, approximately 4% were seen once, and the ten largest hold under 30%. The sample here was PBMCs, taken 5 days after the yellow fever booster vaccination. The source is a man aged 18 to 30 who received the YFV17D yellow fever vaccine.

Ten or more counts support this clonotype. The chain couples TRBV18 to TRBJ2-7, with TRBD1 identical over 9 bases. The germline CDR1 and CDR2 sequences are KGHSH and LQKENI. The trim removed 4 bases at V and 5 bases at J, leaving 6 bases unmatched. There are 14 residues in the CDR3. The CDR3 reads CASSLTGGQDEQYV. The CDR3 DNA is TGTGCCAGCTCACTGACAGGGGGTCAGGACGAGCAGTACGTC.

This clonotype was detected only a few times. This chain connects TRBV6-2 or TRBV6-3 to TRBJ2-1; the match to TRBD2 covers 10 bases. This CDR3 is 16 amino acids long. The V gene end was trimmed by 7 bases and the J gene end by 3 bases; junction bases not matched to a gene: 9. CDR1 MNHEY and CDR2 SVGEGT come from the germline V gene. This chain's CDR3 is CASKGLAGDLYNEQFF. CDR3 in DNA: TGTGCCAGCAAAGGTCTAGCGGGGGACCTCTACAATGAGCAGTTCTTC.

This clonotype has only a few counts. The rearrangement links TRBV5-1 to TRBJ2-7; 7 nucleotides match TRBD2. CDR1 is SGHRS, CDR2 YFSETQ, per germline. J was trimmed by 7 bases and V by 7 bases; bases with no gene match: 17. This CDR3 spans 15 amino acids. For the CDR3, the DNA is TGCGCCAGCCAAGCGACTAGCTTCAAGACTTGGGAGCAGTACTTC. Encoded protein: CASQATSFKTWEQYF.

The table lists this clonotype with many counts. The chain carries TRBV5-1 and TRBJ2-5, with D possibly matching TRBD1 (6 bases). The ends were cut back, 4 bases at V and 1 base at J, with 17 bases in the middle. The CDR3 is 16 residues long. Germline lookup yields CDR1 SGHRS and CDR2 YFSETQ. The CDR3 reads CASSPATGATQETQYF. The CDR3 DNA sequence: TGCGCCAGCAGCCCGGCGACAGGCGCAACCCAAGAGACCCAGTACTTC.

At least ten counts were recorded for this clonotype. The chain carries TRBV5-1 and TRBJ2-1; possibly TRBD2 for D (6 bases). Trimming took off 1 base at V and 0 bases at J, with 29 bases between the two ends. CDR1 and CDR2 (germline): SGHRS, YFSETQ. The length of the CDR3 is 22 residues. The DNA of the CDR3 is TGCGCCAGCAGCTTGCGGGGGTATCAATCCCGTACTCTCATTACCTCCTACAATGAGCAGTTCTTC. It is translated as CASSLRGYQSRTLITSYNEQFF.

This rearrangement joins TRBV6-5 to TRBJ1-2, with 10 bases identical to TRBD1. CDR1 and CDR2 (germline): MNHEY, SVGAGI. The CDR3 has 14 amino acids. V was clipped by 4 bases and J by 7 bases; unmatched bases: 6. CDR3 in amino acids: CASSSWRDRGGYTF. CDR3 bases: TGTGCCAGCAGTTCCTGGAGGGACAGGGGTGGCTACACCTTC.

This clonotype was detected many times. This chain connects TRBV6-1 to TRBJ2-3; no clear D. V lost 3 bases and J lost 7, with 17 bases in between. The CDR3 contains 15 residues. The germline V gene encodes CDR1 MNHNS and CDR2 SASEGT. The CDR3 loop is CASSDTGSLRNTQYF. In nucleotides, the CDR3 is TGTGCCAGCAGTGATACCGGCAGCTTGAGGAATACGCAGTATTTT.

The V and J genes are TRBV30 and TRBJ1-1, with D possibly matching TRBD1 (5 bases). Germline CDR1 reads GTSNPN; CDR2 reads SVGIG (reference sequence). This CDR3 has 11 residues. Trimming took 2 bases from V and 7 from J, leaving 8 bases between them. CDR3 bases: TGTGCCTGGAGTCAGGGAGGTGAAGCTTTCTTT. Translation: CAWSQGGEAFF.

The V and J genes are TRBV20-1 and TRBJ2-3; 14 nucleotides align to TRBD2. The CDR3 has 17 residues. The J segment lost 0 bases and the V segment lost 5 bases, leaving 7 bases of the junction unmatched. Germline V CDR1 and CDR2: DFQATT, SNEGSKA (reference sequence). CDR3 region: CSAGGTSGGLSTDTQYF. The CDR3 nucleotides read TGCAGTGCTGGAGGGACTAGCGGGGGCCTTAGCACAGATACGCAGTATTTT.

The sample holds a few counts of this clonotype. V is TRBV30 and J is TRBJ2-3; D possibly uses TRBD1 or TRBD2 (5 bases each). In germline, CDR1 is GTSNPN, CDR2 SVGIG (reference sequence). V was pared by 4 bases and J by 1 base, with 18 bases between. The CDR3 length is 16 residues. The CDR3: CAWIDGTGWRTDTQYF. The CDR3 region has the DNA TGTGCCTGGATCGACGGGACGGGGTGGCGCACAGATACGCAGTATTTT.

The V call is TRBV5-5, the J call TRBJ2-4; weak D call: TRBD1 (5 bases). CDR1 and CDR2 from the germline V gene are SGHKS and YYEKEE (reference sequence). The length of the CDR3 is 15 residues. V lost 1 base and J lost 10, with 18 bases in between. The CDR3: CASSLRPDSSGIQYF. The CDR3 DNA is TGTGCCAGCAGCTTGAGGCCCGACAGCTCGGGTATTCAGTACTTC.

This clonotype occurred many times. This CDR3 is CASSPPLGLGGGTYNEQFF. CDR3 nucleotide sequence: TGTGCCAGCAGCCCTCCCCTTGGGCTGGGCGGCGGAACCTACAATGAGCAGTTCTTC. The chain couples TRBV11-2 to TRBJ2-1; no definite D call. The CDR3 sequence is 19 residues long. Germline CDR1 and CDR2: SGHAT and FQNNGV. With 5 bases removed from V and 2 bases from J, the gap between germline ends came to 25 bases.

The V gene is TRBV4-3, the J gene TRBJ2-1; tentative D call: TRBD1 (6 bases). The CDR3 has 14 amino acids. V was shortened by 4 bases and J by 4 bases, with 11 bases between the two germline ends. Germline V gives CDR1 LGHNA, CDR2 YSLEER. As DNA, the CDR3 is TGCGCCAGCAGCCCTAGGACAGAGTACAATGAGCAGTTCTTC. As protein: CASSPRTEYNEQFF.